This is a list of T cell receptor beta chains from one sample in a study of blood T cell repertoires in COVID-19. The assay was immunoSEQ multiplex PCR, and TCRdb's table has in-frame clones only and misses some. The table includes some 100,000 clones, 70% to 90% detected once. Sequenced: peripheral blood. These receptors came from a woman in her sixties or seventies with acute or convalescent COVID-19. The CDR3 runs from the conserved cysteine through the conserved F or W. A row's size may be missing; if present it is once, few, many or a size class.

V gene: TRBV19
clone size: -
J gene: TRBJ1-1
CDR3 length: 13
CDR3 protein: CACRRGIGTEAFF

V gene: TRBV25-1
clone size: -
J gene: TRBJ1-2
CDR3 length: 14
CDR3 protein: CASSAPDRGYGYTF

V gene: TRBV29-1
clone size: -
J gene: TRBJ2-7
CDR3 length: 10
CDR3 protein: CSVDEGEQYF

V gene: TRBV7-8
clone size: few
J gene: TRBJ1-3
CDR3 length: 13
CDR3 protein: CASSPPREDTIYF

V gene: TRBV9
clone size: few
J gene: TRBJ1-1
CDR3 length: 17
CDR3 protein: CASSPGQTLNQNTEAFF

V gene: TRBV15
clone size: -
J gene: TRBJ2-4
CDR3 length: 16
CDR3 protein: CATSRAGTANKNIQYF

V gene: TRBV30
clone size: -
J gene: TRBJ1-1
CDR3 length: 13
CDR3 protein: CAWSRQQNTEAFF

V gene: TRBV6-1
clone size: -
J gene: TRBJ2-3
CDR3 length: 15
CDR3 protein: CASSETPGSTDTQYF

V gene: TRBV19
clone size: -
J gene: TRBJ1-6
CDR3 length: 15
CDR3 protein: CASSIGPGNYAPLHF

V gene: TRBV6-1
clone size: -
J gene: TRBJ2-1
CDR3 length: 16
CDR3 protein: CASSDPGLAGIHEQFF

V gene: TRBV3-1/TRBV3-2
clone size: -
J gene: TRBJ2-2
CDR3 length: 17
CDR3 protein: CASSDGQGTLNTGELFF

V gene: TRBV25-1
clone size: -
J gene: TRBJ1-4
CDR3 length: 11
CDR3 protein: CASSEGEKLFF

V gene: TRBV9
clone size: -
J gene: TRBJ1-6
CDR3 length: 16
CDR3 protein: CASSLEGVPYNSPLHF

V gene: TRBV29-1
clone size: -
J gene: TRBJ2-5
CDR3 length: 13
CDR3 protein: CSTRRGHQETQYF

V gene: TRBV11-2
clone size: -
J gene: TRBJ1-5
CDR3 length: 14
CDR3 protein: CASSLGSGNQPQHF

V gene: TRBV7-3
clone size: -
J gene: TRBJ2-3
CDR3 length: 16
CDR3 protein: CASSPGAGLLQDTQYF

V gene: TRBV7-2
clone size: -
J gene: TRBJ2-7
CDR3 length: 16
CDR3 protein: CASSSRPGQGAHEQYF

V gene: TRBV4-1
clone size: -
J gene: TRBJ1-1
CDR3 length: 17
CDR3 protein: CASSPSPGTGGFMGAFF

V gene: TRBV5-1
clone size: -
J gene: TRBJ2-1
CDR3 length: 13
CDR3 protein: CASSQGQNNEQFF

V gene: TRBV6-5
clone size: -
J gene: TRBJ2-7
CDR3 length: 14
CDR3 protein: CASSRDNGAYEQYF

V gene: TRBV27
clone size: once
J gene: TRBJ1-6
CDR3 length: 15
CDR3 protein: CASSLSGGVYSPLHF

V gene: TRBV27
clone size: -
J gene: TRBJ1-5
CDR3 length: 16
CDR3 protein: CASSLGDRTSDQPQHF

V gene: TRBV5-1
clone size: -
J gene: TRBJ1-4
CDR3 length: 15
CDR3 protein: CASSLVGGHNEKLFF

V gene: TRBV27
clone size: -
J gene: TRBJ2-1
CDR3 length: 16
CDR3 protein: CASSFFLTGASNEQFF

V gene: TRBV7-9
clone size: -
J gene: TRBJ2-2
CDR3 length: 15
CDR3 protein: CASSFLAGDTGELFF

V gene: TRBV5-1
clone size: -
J gene: TRBJ2-1
CDR3 length: 12
CDR3 protein: CASSPSGNEQFF

V gene: TRBV5-1
clone size: once
J gene: TRBJ2-4
CDR3 length: 15
CDR3 protein: CASSLAAGSGEVQYF

V gene: TRBV10-2
clone size: -
J gene: TRBJ1-2
CDR3 length: 15
CDR3 protein: CASSEYLSPGYGYTF

V gene: TRBV6-5
clone size: -
J gene: TRBJ1-1
CDR3 length: 14
CDR3 protein: CASSYGGESTEAFF

V gene: TRBV24-1
clone size: few
J gene: TRBJ2-2
CDR3 length: 14
CDR3 protein: CATSDLSGTGELFF

V gene: TRBV7-7
clone size: -
J gene: TRBJ1-2
CDR3 length: 16
CDR3 protein: CASSLGHRGPNYGYTF

V gene: TRBV24-1
clone size: -
J gene: TRBJ2-2
CDR3 length: 17
CDR3 protein: CATSDPAREGGTGELFF

V gene: TRBV6-5
clone size: -
J gene: TRBJ2-1
CDR3 length: 15
CDR3 protein: CASRILEGAYNEQFF

V gene: TRBV4-1
clone size: -
J gene: TRBJ2-7
CDR3 length: 13
CDR3 protein: CASFLSSNYEQYF

V gene: TRBV9
clone size: -
J gene: TRBJ2-1
CDR3 length: 15
CDR3 protein: CASSVGQLAINEQFF

V gene: TRBV7-9
clone size: -
J gene: TRBJ2-3
CDR3 length: 16
CDR3 protein: CASSLGGTGVPDTQYF

V gene: TRBV19
clone size: -
J gene: TRBJ1-1
CDR3 length: 15
CDR3 protein: CASRIRRGANTEAFF

V gene: TRBV7-8
clone size: -
J gene: TRBJ1-5
CDR3 length: 16
CDR3 protein: CASSPTERAGNQPQHF

V gene: TRBV6-6
clone size: few
J gene: TRBJ2-1
CDR3 length: 14
CDR3 protein: CASSGGSPYNEQFF

V gene: TRBV24-1
clone size: once
J gene: TRBJ1-1
CDR3 length: 16
CDR3 protein: CATSDGARAGGTEAFF

V gene: TRBV4-2
clone size: -
J gene: TRBJ1-1
CDR3 length: 14
CDR3 protein: CASSQESSGKGAFF

V gene: TRBV7-9
clone size: -
J gene: TRBJ1-1
CDR3 length: 14
CDR3 protein: CASSPPGWNTEAFF

V gene: TRBV5-1
clone size: -
J gene: TRBJ2-1
CDR3 length: 16
CDR3 protein: CASSAGSGGRYNEQFF

V gene: TRBV10-1
clone size: -
J gene: TRBJ2-1
CDR3 length: 19
CDR3 protein: CASRQFRGSGSSSYNEQFF

V gene: TRBV30
clone size: -
J gene: TRBJ1-1
CDR3 length: 14
CDR3 protein: CAWKWRNPGTEAFF

V gene: TRBV7-6
clone size: few
J gene: TRBJ2-1
CDR3 length: 17
CDR3 protein: CASSRGGGLIFGNEQFF

V gene: TRBV28
clone size: -
J gene: TRBJ1-2
CDR3 length: 14
CDR3 protein: CASSWDRAPYGYTF

V gene: TRBV5-5
clone size: -
J gene: TRBJ2-3
CDR3 length: 16
CDR3 protein: CASSLGLSEDTDTQYF

V gene: TRBV10-1
clone size: -
J gene: TRBJ1-2
CDR3 length: 13
CDR3 protein: CASSPQGSYGYTF

V gene: TRBV11-2
clone size: -
J gene: TRBJ2-3
CDR3 length: 16
CDR3 protein: CASSLLFGTSLDTQYF

V gene: TRBV3-1/TRBV3-2
clone size: -
J gene: TRBJ2-2
CDR3 length: 15
CDR3 protein: CASTLGGADTGELFF

V gene: TRBV21-1
clone size: once
J gene: TRBJ2-5
CDR3 length: 18
CDR3 protein: CASSKVGSGRARAETQYF

V gene: TRBV29-1
clone size: -
J gene: TRBJ2-2
CDR3 length: 14
CDR3 protein: CSGRGGRGTGELFF

V gene: TRBV2
clone size: -
J gene: TRBJ1-2
CDR3 length: 13
CDR3 protein: CASSETGEGLYTF

V gene: TRBV15
clone size: -
J gene: TRBJ2-7
CDR3 length: 13
CDR3 protein: CATSRQGTYEQYF

V gene: TRBV27
clone size: -
J gene: TRBJ2-2
CDR3 length: 15
CDR3 protein: CASSGGQGFTGELFF

V gene: TRBV19
clone size: -
J gene: TRBJ2-1
CDR3 length: 13
CDR3 protein: CASRRVLYNEQFF

V gene: TRBV2
clone size: -
J gene: TRBJ1-4
CDR3 length: 17
CDR3 protein: CASRQSPGAATNEKLFF

V gene: TRBV12-3/TRBV12-4
clone size: -
J gene: TRBJ2-2
CDR3 length: 13
CDR3 protein: CASSPPGIGELFF

V gene: TRBV28
clone size: -
J gene: TRBJ1-6
CDR3 length: 16
CDR3 protein: CASSFLLRGTGSPLHF